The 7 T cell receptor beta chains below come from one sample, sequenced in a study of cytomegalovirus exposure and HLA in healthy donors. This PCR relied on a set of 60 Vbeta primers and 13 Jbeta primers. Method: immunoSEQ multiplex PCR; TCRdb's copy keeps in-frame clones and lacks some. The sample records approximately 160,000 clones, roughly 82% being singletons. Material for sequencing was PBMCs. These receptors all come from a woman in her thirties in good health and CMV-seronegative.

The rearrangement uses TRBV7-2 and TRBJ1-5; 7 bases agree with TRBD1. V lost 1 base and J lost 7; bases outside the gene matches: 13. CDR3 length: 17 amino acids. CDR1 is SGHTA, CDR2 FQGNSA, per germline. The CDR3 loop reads CASSLVGGREPLQPQHF. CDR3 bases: TGTGCCAGCAGCTTAGTAGGGGGCAGGGAGCCTTTGCAGCCCCAGCATTTT.

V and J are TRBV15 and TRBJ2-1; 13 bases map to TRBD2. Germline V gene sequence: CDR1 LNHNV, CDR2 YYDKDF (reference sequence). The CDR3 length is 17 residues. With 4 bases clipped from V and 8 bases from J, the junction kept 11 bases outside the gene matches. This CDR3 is CATSIPLWTSGSYEQFF. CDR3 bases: TGTGCCACCAGCATCCCTCTGTGGACTAGCGGGAGCTATGAGCAGTTCTTC. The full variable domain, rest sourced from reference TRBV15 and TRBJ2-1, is DAMVIQNPRYQVTQFGKPVTLSCSQTLNHNVMYWYQQKSSQAPKLLFHYYDKDFNNEADTPDNFQSRRPNTSFCFLDIRSPGLGDTAMYLCATSIPLWTSGSYEQFFGPGTRLTVL.

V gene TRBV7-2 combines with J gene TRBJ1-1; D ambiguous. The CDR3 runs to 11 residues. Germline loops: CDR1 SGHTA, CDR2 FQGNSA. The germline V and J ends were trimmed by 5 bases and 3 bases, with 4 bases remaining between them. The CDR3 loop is CASSPYTEAFF. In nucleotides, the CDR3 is TGTGCCAGCAGCCCTTACACTGAAGCTTTCTTT.

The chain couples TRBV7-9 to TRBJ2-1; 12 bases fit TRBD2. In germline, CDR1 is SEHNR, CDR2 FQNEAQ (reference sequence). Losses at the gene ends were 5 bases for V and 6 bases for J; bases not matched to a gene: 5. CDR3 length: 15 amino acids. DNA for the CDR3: TGTGCCAGCAGCCAGGGACTAGCGGGCGGCAATGAGCAGTTCTTC. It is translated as CASSQGLAGGNEQFF. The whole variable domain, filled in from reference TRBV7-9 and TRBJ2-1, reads DTGVSQNPRHKITKRGQNVTFRCDPISEHNRLYWYRQTLGQGPEFLTYFQNEAQLEKSRLLSDRFSAERPKGSFSTLEIQRTEQGDSAMYLCASSQGLAGGNEQFFGPGTRLTVL.

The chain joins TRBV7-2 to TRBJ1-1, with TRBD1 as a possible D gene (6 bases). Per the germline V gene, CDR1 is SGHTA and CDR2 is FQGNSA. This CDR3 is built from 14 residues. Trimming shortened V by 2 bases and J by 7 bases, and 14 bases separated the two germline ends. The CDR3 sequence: CASSLFGGGGEAFF. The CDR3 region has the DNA TGTGCCAGCAGCTTATTTGGGGGAGGGGGTGAAGCTTTCTTT.

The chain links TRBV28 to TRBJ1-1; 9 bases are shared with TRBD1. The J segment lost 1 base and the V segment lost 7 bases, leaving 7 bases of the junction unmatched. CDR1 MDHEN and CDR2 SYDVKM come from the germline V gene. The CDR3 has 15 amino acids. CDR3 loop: CASTTPTGGNTEAFF. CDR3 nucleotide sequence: TGTGCCAGCACCACTCCGACAGGGGGGAACACTGAAGCTTTCTTT.

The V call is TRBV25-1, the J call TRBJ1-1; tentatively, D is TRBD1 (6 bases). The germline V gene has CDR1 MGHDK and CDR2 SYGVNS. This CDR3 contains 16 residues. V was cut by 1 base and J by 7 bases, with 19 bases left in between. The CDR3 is CASSEWGGRGTDEAFF. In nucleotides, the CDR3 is TGTGCCAGCAGTGAATGGGGGGGCAGGGGAACGGATGAAGCTTTCTTT.